This T cell receptor beta chain derives from a study of immune heterogeneity within non-small cell lung tumors. Findings and limits, study-wide: Clonotypes of T-cell receptor beta found at high frequency were largely distinct between individual patients. Alongside site-unique high-frequency clones, identical dominant CDR3 beta clonotypes recurred across tumor sites within a patient.

This CDR3 region has 12 residues. The V end was cut by 0 bases, the J end by 8 bases, with 5 bases between. The germline CDR1 and CDR2 sequences are LNHDA and SQIVND (reference sequence). About this clonotype: Antigen specificity is unknown.

TCR beta CDR3 regions came from multiplex PCR with 32 forward V and 13 reverse J primers. Each CDR3 protein is one row after TCRdb ran MiXCR on the multiplex PCR reads. Altogether 3,000 or so distinct CDR3 sequences are present, around 50% being singletons, with the ten largest covering 10% to 11%. Genomic DNA from bulk tumor acted as the template, and 600 ng was loaded per sample. Several biopsies were collected from each primary tumor during surgery. They were spaced as far apart as possible within the tumor mass. With untreated, newly diagnosed non-small cell lung cancer, the patients went on to undergo curative surgery.

Input material: lung tumor tissue. The source of this sequence is a man aged 65-85 years with non-small cell lung cancer. The rearrangement uses TRBV19 and TRBJ2-4; weak D call: TRBD2 (5 bases). CDR3 protein: CASSIDGDIQYF. The DNA of the CDR3 is TGTGCCAGTAGTATAGACGGGGACATTCAGTACTTC.